This T cell receptor beta chain came from a study of cytomegalovirus exposure and HLA in healthy donors. The V segment lost 0 bases and the J segment 10 bases; nucleotides outside the gene matches: 8. CDR3 length: 15 residues. The germline V gene encodes CDR1 SGHRS and CDR2 YFSETQ. The primer mix had 60 Vbeta and 13 Jbeta primers. Generated by immunoSEQ multiplex PCR, the TCRdb table keeps only in-frame clones and is missing some. The sample lists roughly 130,000 clones; roughly two thirds were seen once. This clone was seen more than once but under ten times. Its antigen is undetermined. Overall study results and limits: Common viral pathogens (according to a later analysis) appeared linked to several of the most significant clusters. In a later analysis, TCR association rates varied by HLA locus: DRB1 most, HLA-C fewest. Later analysis demonstrated an association between a missense DCLRE1C variant and TCR beta V- and J-gene trimming.

The chain links TRBV5-1 to TRBJ2-1; 9 nucleotides match TRBD1. The source is a young man in good health and CMV-seropositive. Sequencing input: PBMCs. CDR3 sequence: CASSLAGTGQEEQFF. CDR3 DNA: TGCGCCAGCAGCTTGGCCGGGACAGGGCAGGAGGAGCAGTTCTTC.